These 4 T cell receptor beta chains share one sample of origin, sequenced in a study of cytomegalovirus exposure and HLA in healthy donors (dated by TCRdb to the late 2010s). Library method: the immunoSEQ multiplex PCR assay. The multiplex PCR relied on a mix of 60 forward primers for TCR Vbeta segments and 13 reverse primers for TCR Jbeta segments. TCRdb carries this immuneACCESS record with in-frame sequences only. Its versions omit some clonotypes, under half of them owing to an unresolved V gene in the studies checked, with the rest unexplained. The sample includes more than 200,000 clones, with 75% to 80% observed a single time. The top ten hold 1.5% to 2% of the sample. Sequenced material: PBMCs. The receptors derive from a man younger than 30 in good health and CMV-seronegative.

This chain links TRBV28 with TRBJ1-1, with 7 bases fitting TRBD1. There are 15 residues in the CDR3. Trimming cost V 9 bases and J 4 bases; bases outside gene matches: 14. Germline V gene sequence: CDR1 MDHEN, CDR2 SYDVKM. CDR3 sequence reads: CASQGGGQGGTEAFF. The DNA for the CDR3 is TGTGCCAGTCAAGGGGGCGGGCAGGGGGGCACTGAAGCTTTCTTT.

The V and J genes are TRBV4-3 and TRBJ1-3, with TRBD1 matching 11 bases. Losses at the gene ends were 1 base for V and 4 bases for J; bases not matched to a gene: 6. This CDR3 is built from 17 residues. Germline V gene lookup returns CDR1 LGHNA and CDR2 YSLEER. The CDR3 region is CASSQGVGQGAGNTIYF. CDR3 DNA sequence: TGCGCCAGCAGCCAAGGGGTAGGACAGGGGGCGGGAAACACCATATATTTT.

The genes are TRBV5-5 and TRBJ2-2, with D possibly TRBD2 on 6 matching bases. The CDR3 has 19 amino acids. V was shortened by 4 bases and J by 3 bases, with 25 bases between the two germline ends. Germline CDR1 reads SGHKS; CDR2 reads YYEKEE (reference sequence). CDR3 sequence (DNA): TGTGCCAGCAGCCCACCACCAGCGGTCACTAGCAGATACACCGGGGAGCTGTTTTTT. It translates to CASSPPPAVTSRYTGELFF.

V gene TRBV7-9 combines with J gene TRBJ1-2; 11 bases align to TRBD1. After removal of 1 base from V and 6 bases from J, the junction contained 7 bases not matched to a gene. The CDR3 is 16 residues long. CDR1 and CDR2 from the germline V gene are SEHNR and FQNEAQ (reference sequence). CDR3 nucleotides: TGTGCCAGCAGCTTAGGCGGACAGGGGGCAAGGAATGGCTACACCTTC. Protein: CASSLGGQGARNGYTF.